Below, one TCR beta chain is given with its context. Some clones are missing from TCRdb's copy, which holds only in-frame ones; the method was immunoSEQ multiplex PCR. The sample gives some 160,000 clones, around nine tenths of which show up once; 10% to 13% is in the top ten. The sample belongs to a study of blood T cell repertoires in COVID-19. Looking at the study overall: The United States, Italy and Spain were the sources of the acute and convalescent COVID-19 samples. T cells, B-cell-depleted T cells, or PBMCs supplied cDNA or gDNA.

Losses at the gene ends were 2 bases for V and 0 bases for J; bases not matched to a gene: 4. The CDR3 consists of 16 residues. CDR1 and CDR2 (germline): SGHRS, YFSETQ. Seattle-derived patients entered the study during active infection and were followed longitudinally. This chain uses TRBV5-1 with TRBJ1-3; 8 bases match TRBD1. The source is a woman aged 70-85 years with COVID-19, enrolled during active disease. The sample consisted of peripheral blood. CDR3 bases: TGCGCCAGCAGCTTAACAACAGGGGGCTCTGGAAACACCATATATTTT. Encoded protein: CASSLTTGGSGNTIYF.